This T cell receptor beta chain comes out of a study of cytomegalovirus exposure and HLA in healthy donors. Whole-study findings and limits: In vitro assays verified that a few CMV-associated chains recognized CMV antigens specifically. The authors listed around 150 TCR beta chains as cytomegalovirus-associated.

There are 15 residues in the CDR3. Germline loops: CDR1 SGHKS, CDR2 YYEKEE (reference sequence). Between the trimmed V and J ends, which lost 0 bases and 3 bases, there was a span of 13 bases. Regarding this clone: Its antigen remains unidentified.

The table came from immunoSEQ multiplex PCR; TCRdb's copy has only in-frame clones and leaves some out. The top ten clones hold around 6.7% of a sample with 150,000 to 200,000 clones, roughly 82% of them seen once. This sequence originates from a man aged 18 to 29 in good health and CMV-seropositive. The gene calls are TRBV5-5 and TRBJ2-7, with TRBD1 as a possible D gene (6 bases). Sequencing was done on a sample of PBMCs. The CDR3 coding sequence is TGTGCCAGCAGCTTGGCGGCGGACAGCATCTACGAGCAGTACTTC. It yields the protein CASSLAADSIYEQYF.